Each of the 13 T cell receptor beta chains below was sequenced from the same sample in a study of Ad26.COV2.S vaccination and SARS-CoV-2 variants. The assay was immunoSEQ multiplex PCR, and TCRdb's table has in-frame clones only and misses some. This sample has 300,000 to 350,000 clones, with 75% to 90% found just once. As for treatment: around 19 received Ad26.COV2.S at low or high dose, single or two shots; roughly five received placebo; per-sample allocation not given. The samples date from day 63 after the first vaccine or placebo injection. The sequences come from peripheral blood, collected in a trial of Ad26.COV2.S vaccine versus placebo. The receptors originated from a person between 18 and 65 years old who received the Ad26.COV2.S COVID-19 vaccine or a placebo.

The chain combines TRBV7-9 with TRBJ2-3; maybe TRBD1 (5 bases). CDR3 length: 15 amino acids. V was trimmed by 0 bases and J by 3 bases, leaving 10 bases between them. CDR1 is SEHNR, CDR2 FQNEAQ, per germline (reference sequence). CDR3 coding DNA: TGTGCCAGCAGCTTAGCGCAGGGAAGAACAGATACGCAGTATTTT. This encodes CASSLAQGRTDTQYF.

The chain links TRBV4-1 to TRBJ2-1, with 10 bases identical to TRBD2. V shed 1 base, J shed 2 bases, and the junction held 5 bases outside the gene matches. The CDR3 covers 17 residues. CDR1 MGHRA and CDR2 YSYEKL come from the germline V gene. CDR3 DNA sequence: TGCGCCAGCAGCCAAGGCTCCGGGACTAGCGCCTACAATGAGCAGTTCTTC. It encodes CASSQGSGTSAYNEQFF.

The J gene is TRBJ1-1, the V gene TRBV5-1; D is undetermined. The CDR3 loop spans 14 amino acids. The V gene lost 3 bases and the J gene lost 0 bases, with 9 bases spanning the gap. The germline CDR1 and CDR2 sequences are SGHRS and YFSETQ. This CDR3 is CASSWAVMNTEAFF. CDR3 DNA sequence: TGCGCCAGCAGCTGGGCAGTTATGAACACTGAAGCTTTCTTT.

This clone was detected a few times. This chain connects TRBV9 to TRBJ1-2; TRBD1 agrees at 7 bases. CDR1 and CDR2 from the germline V gene are SGDLS and YYNGEE. The CDR3 covers 16 residues. With V trimmed by 0 bases and J by 6 bases, 11 bases remained unmatched. CDR3 bases: TGTGCCAGCAGCGTAGAGTTGACAGGGAGTTACGATGGCTACACCTTC. It specifies CASSVELTGSYDGYTF.

This chain links TRBV5-1 with TRBJ2-7; weak D call: TRBD2 (6 bases). Germline CDR1 and CDR2: SGHRS and YFSETQ. V dropped 0 bases and J dropped 1 base, with 11 bases sitting between them. CDR3 length: 15 amino acids. CDR3 region: CASSLATGTSYEQYF. In DNA, the CDR3 is TGCGCCAGCAGCTTGGCGACGGGGACTTCCTACGAGCAGTACTTC.

The rearrangement joins TRBV2 to TRBJ2-6; TRBD1 matches 7 bases. J was trimmed by 0 bases and V by 1 base; bases with no gene match: 0. This CDR3 has 16 amino acids. CDR1 is SNHLY, CDR2 FYNNEI, per germline. The CDR3 DNA follows: TGTGCCAGCAGTGAAGGGACAGGCTCTGGGGCCAACGTCCTGACTTTC. Translating it yields CASSEGTGSGANVLTF.

This clone was recorded only once. The chain is built from TRBV7-9 and TRBJ2-5; D remains ambiguous. This CDR3 contains 12 residues. The germline CDR1 and CDR2 sequences are SEHNR and FQNEAQ (reference sequence). V lost 7 bases, J lost 5 bases, and 11 bases lay in between. The CDR3, as DNA: TGTGCCAGCAACCTACTGGGGGAGACCCAGTACTTC. It specifies CASNLLGETQYF. Variable domain in full (rest from reference TRBV7-9 and TRBJ2-5): DTGVSQNPRHKITKRGQNVTFRCDPISEHNRLYWYRQTLGQGPEFLTYFQNEAQLEKSRLLSDRFSAERPKGSFSTLEIQRTEQGDSAMYLCASNLLGETQYFGPGTRLLVL.

The genes are TRBV29-1 and TRBJ2-1; 10 nucleotides align to TRBD2. This CDR3 is 18 amino acids long. CDR1 and CDR2 from the germline V gene are SQVTM and ANQGSEA. The V segment lost 3 bases and the J segment 4 bases; nucleotides outside the gene matches: 15. The CDR3 nucleotides read TGCAGCGTTGACCCCACGGGGAGCGGGGGGGCCACTTACAATGAGCAGTTCTTC. Its translation is CSVDPTGSGGATYNEQFF.

The V call is TRBV9, the J call TRBJ1-1; D is possibly TRBD1 (6 bases). V was pared by 7 bases and J by 7 bases, with 17 bases between. The CDR3 runs to 13 residues. The germline V gene has CDR1 SGDLS and CDR2 YYNGEE. The CDR3 reads CASDVTGSGEAFF. The DNA of the CDR3 is TGTGCCAGCGACGTAACAGGGAGCGGTGAAGCTTTCTTT. Full variable domain (outside the CDR3, taken from reference TRBV9 and TRBJ1-1): DSGVTQTPKHLITATGQRVTLRCSPRSGDLSVYWYQQSLDQGLQFLIQYYNGEERAKGNILERFSAQQFPDLHSELNLSSLELGDSALYFCASDVTGSGEAFFGQGTRLTVV.

V gene TRBV14 combines with J gene TRBJ1-1; unclear D gene. V lost 5 bases and J 1 base, leaving 11 bases between the germline ends. This CDR3 is 14 amino acids long. CDR1 and CDR2 from the germline V gene are SGHDN and FVKESK. The CDR3 DNA follows: TGTGCCAGCAGCGGAGGACGGAAGAACACTGAAGCTTTCTTT. This translates into CASSGGRKNTEAFF.

The chain links TRBV7-9 to TRBJ1-1, with D hard to call. The V gene's germline CDR1 is SEHNR and CDR2 FQNEAQ (reference sequence). This CDR3 region has 12 residues. The V end lost 4 bases, the J end lost 4 bases, and 7 bases lay between the germline ends. CDR3 nucleotide sequence: TGTGCCAGCAGCTCCGGGATCACTGAAGCTTTCTTT. Translated, it gives CASSSGITEAFF.

J is TRBJ1-2 and V is TRBV6-2 or TRBV6-3; D call uncertain. This CDR3 has 16 amino acids. CDR1 and CDR2 (germline): MNHEY, SVGEGT. Trimming took 6 bases from V and 3 from J, leaving 20 bases between them. In DNA form, the CDR3 reads TGTGCCAGCAGCACTAACATCCTAGGAGGAGACTATGGCTACACCTTC. Translation: CASSTNILGGDYGYTF.

The chain combines TRBV5-1 with TRBJ1-1; D unclear. Germline values: CDR1 SGHRS, CDR2 YFSETQ. The CDR3 is made up of 16 amino acids. Trimming cost V 4 bases and J 4 bases, with 20 bases left between them. The CDR3 is CASSPGPNVRPTEAFF. DNA for the CDR3: TGCGCCAGCAGCCCAGGACCAAATGTGAGGCCCACTGAAGCTTTCTTT.